This T cell receptor (beta chain) originates from a study of T cell responses to AZD1222 COVID-19 vaccine. Comment on this clone: Its antigen remains unidentified.

Whole-study results and caveats: Spike-specific TCR breadth and depth grew following two AZD1222 doses. There were repertoire samples only from the period after the peak T cell response. Only five or six AZD1222 recipients tested seropositive at baseline.

Clones were read by immunoSEQ multiplex PCR, and TCRdb kept only the in-frame ones, dropping some. The sample holds about 270,000 clones, roughly 93% seen once. Germline CDR1 and CDR2: LGHDT and YNNKEL (reference sequence). After removal of 2 bases from V and 0 bases from J, the junction contained 11 bases not matched to a gene. CDR3 length: 20 residues. V usage is TRBV3-1 (or the pseudogene TRBV3-2) and J usage is TRBJ2-6; 9 nucleotides align to TRBD2. The TCR originated in an adult who received the AZD1222 COVID-19 vaccine. Sequenced here: peripheral blood, sampled 28 days after the second AZD1222 dose. This chain's CDR3 is CASSQTLIAGAFSGANVLTF. CDR3 nucleotide sequence: TGTGCCAGCAGCCAAACCCTGATAGCGGGGGCCTTCTCTGGGGCCAACGTCCTGACTTTC.